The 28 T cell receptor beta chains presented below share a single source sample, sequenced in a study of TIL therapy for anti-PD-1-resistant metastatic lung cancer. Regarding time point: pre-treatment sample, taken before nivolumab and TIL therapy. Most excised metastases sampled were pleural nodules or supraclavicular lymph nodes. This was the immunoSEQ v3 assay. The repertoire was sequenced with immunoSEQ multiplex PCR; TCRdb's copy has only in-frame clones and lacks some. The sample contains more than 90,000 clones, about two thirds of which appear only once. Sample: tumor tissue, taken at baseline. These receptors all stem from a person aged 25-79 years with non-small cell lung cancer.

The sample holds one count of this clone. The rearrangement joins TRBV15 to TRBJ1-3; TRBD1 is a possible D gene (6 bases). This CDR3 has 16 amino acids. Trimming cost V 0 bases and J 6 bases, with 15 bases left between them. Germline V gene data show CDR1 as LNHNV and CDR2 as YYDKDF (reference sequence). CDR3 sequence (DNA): TGTGCCACCAGCAGAGATTCAGGGGTCTATGTAAACACCATATATTTT. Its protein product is CATSRDSGVYVNTIYF. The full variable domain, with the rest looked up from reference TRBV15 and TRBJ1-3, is DAMVIQNPRYQVTQFGKPVTLSCSQTLNHNVMYWYQQKSSQAPKLLFHYYDKDFNNEADTPDNFQSRRPNTSFCFLDIRSPGLGDTAMYLCATSRDSGVYVNTIYFGEGSWLTVV.

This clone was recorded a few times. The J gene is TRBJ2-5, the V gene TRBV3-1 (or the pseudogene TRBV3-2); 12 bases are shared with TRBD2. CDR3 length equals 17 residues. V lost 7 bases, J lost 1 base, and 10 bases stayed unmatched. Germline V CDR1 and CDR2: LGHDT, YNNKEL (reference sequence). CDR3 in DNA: TGTGCCAGCAACCCCTACCCGGGACTAGCGGGCCAAGAGACCCAGTACTTC. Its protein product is CASNPYPGLAGQETQYF.

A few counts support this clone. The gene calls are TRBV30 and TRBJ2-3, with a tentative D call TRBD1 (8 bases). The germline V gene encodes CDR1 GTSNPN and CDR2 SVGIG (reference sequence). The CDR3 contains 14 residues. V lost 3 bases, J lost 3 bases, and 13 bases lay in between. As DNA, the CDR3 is TGTGCCTGGAGCACAGGGGGGGGGACAGATACGCAGTATTTT. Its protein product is CAWSTGGGTDTQYF.

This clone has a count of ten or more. CDR3 sequence (DNA): TGTGCCAGCAGCTTGGACCAGCGGTCACAAGAGACCCAGTACTTC. Translated, it gives CASSLDQRSQETQYF. The gene calls are TRBV5-4 and TRBJ2-5; tentatively, D is TRBD2 (5 bases). Trimming took 0 bases from V and 2 from J, leaving 11 bases between them. CDR3 size: 15 residues. The germline V gene has CDR1 SGHNT and CDR2 YYREEE (reference sequence). Together with reference TRBV5-4 and TRBJ2-5, the CDR3 gives the full variable domain: ETGVTQSPTHLIKTRGQQVTLRCSSQSGHNTVSWYQQALGQGPQFIFQYYREEENGRGNFPPRFSGLQFPNYSSELNVNALELDDSALYLCASSLDQRSQETQYFGPGTRLLVL.

The CDR3 loop is CASSVATDTDTQYF. The CDR3 DNA reads as TGTGCCAGCAGCGTAGCTACGGATACAGATACGCAGTATTTT. This chain links TRBV9 with TRBJ2-3; D gene ambiguous. The CDR3 contains 14 residues. V was cut by 0 bases and J by 3 bases, with 8 bases left in between. Germline V lookup: CDR1 SGDLS, CDR2 YYNGEE.

CDR3 region: CASSEGLAGASSYEQYF. The CDR3 DNA is TGTGCCAGCAGCGAGGGACTAGCGGGGGCCAGCTCCTACGAGCAGTACTTC. The chain carries TRBV9 and TRBJ2-7, with TRBD2 matching over 14 bases. CDR1 and CDR2 from the germline V gene are SGDLS and YYNGEE. The CDR3 consists of 17 residues. With 3 bases clipped from V and 0 bases from J, the junction kept 5 bases outside the gene matches.

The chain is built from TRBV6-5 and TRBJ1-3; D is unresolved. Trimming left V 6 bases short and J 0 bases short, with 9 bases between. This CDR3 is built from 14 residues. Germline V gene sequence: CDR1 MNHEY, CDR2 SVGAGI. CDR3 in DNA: TGTGCCAGCAGCGGACCGAGCTCTGGAAACACCATATATTTT. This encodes CASSGPSSGNTIYF.

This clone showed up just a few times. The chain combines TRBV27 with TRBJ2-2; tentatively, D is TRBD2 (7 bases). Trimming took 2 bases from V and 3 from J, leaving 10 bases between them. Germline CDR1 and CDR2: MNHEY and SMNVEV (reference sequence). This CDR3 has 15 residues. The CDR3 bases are TGTGCCAGCAGTTTAAGGGGGGGGGACACCGGGGAGCTGTTTTTT. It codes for CASSLRGGDTGELFF.

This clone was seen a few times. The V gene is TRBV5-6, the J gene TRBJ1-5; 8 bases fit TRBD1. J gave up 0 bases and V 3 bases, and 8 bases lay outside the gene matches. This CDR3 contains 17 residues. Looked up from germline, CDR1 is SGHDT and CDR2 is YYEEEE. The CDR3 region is CASSYTGTGYSNQPQHF. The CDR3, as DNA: TGTGCCAGCAGCTACACCGGGACAGGCTATAGCAATCAGCCCCAGCATTTT.

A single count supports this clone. The CDR3 DNA reads TGTGCCAGCAGTTACGGGCCCCAGAAGACCCAGTACTTC. Encoded protein: CASSYGPQKTQYF. V and J are TRBV6-5 and TRBJ2-5; D not certain. There are 13 residues in the CDR3. Trimming stripped 2 bases from V and 6 bases from J, with 10 bases between. Germline V gives CDR1 MNHEY, CDR2 SVGAGI.

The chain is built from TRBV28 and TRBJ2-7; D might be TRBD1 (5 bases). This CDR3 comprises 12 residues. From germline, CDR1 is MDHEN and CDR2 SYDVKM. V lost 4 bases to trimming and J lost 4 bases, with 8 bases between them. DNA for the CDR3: TGTGCCAGCAGTTCGACAGAGTACGAGCAGTACTTC. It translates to CASSSTEYEQYF.

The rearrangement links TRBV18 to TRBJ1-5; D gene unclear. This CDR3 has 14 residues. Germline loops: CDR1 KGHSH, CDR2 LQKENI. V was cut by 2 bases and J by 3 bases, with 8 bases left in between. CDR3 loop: CASSPGVNNQPQHF. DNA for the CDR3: TGTGCCAGCTCACCAGGGGTGAACAATCAGCCCCAGCATTTT.

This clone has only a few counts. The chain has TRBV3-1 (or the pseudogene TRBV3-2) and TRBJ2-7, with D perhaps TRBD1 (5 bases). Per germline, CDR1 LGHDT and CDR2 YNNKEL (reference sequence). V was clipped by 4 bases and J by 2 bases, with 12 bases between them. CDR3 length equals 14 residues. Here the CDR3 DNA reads TGTGCCAGCAGCCTCCTCAGGGCTACCTACGAGCAGTACTTC. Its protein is CASSLLRATYEQYF.

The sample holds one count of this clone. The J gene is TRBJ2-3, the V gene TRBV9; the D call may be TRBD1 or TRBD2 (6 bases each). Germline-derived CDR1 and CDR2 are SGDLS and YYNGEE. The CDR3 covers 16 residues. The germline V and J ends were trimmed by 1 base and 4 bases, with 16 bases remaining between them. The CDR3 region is CASSVNRDSWADTQYF. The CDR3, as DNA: TGTGCCAGCAGCGTAAACAGGGACTCGTGGGCAGATACGCAGTATTTT.

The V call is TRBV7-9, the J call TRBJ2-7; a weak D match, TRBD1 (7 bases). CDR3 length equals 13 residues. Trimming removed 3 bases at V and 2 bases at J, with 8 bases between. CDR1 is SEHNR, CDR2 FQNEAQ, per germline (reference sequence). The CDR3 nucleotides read TGTGCCAGCAGCTTCAGGGGGGCCTACGAGCAGTACTTC. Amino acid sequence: CASSFRGAYEQYF.

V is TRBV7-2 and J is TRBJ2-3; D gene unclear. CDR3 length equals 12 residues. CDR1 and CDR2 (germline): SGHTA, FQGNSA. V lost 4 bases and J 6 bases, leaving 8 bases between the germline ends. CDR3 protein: CASSWRVDTQYF. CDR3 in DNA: TGTGCCAGCAGCTGGCGAGTGGATACGCAGTATTTT.

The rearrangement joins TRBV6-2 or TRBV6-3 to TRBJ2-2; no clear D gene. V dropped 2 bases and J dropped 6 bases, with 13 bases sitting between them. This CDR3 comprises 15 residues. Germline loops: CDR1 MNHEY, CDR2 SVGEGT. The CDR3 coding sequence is TGTGCCAGCAGTTACGACCGTCCAGGATCCGGGGAGCTGTTTTTT. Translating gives CASSYDRPGSGELFF.

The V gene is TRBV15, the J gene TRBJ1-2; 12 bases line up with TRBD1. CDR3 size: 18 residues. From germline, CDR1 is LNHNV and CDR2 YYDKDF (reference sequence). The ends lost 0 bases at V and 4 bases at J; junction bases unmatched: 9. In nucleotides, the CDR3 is TGTGCCACCAGCAGAGATGGGGGACAGGGGGCAATTGGCTATGGCTACACCTTC. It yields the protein CATSRDGGQGAIGYGYTF.

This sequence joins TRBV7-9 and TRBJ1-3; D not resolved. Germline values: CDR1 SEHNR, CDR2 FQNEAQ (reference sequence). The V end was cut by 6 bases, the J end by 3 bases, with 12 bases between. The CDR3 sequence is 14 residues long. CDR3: CASRPDLIGNTIYF. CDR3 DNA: TGTGCCAGCAGGCCCGATCTAATTGGAAACACCATATATTTT.

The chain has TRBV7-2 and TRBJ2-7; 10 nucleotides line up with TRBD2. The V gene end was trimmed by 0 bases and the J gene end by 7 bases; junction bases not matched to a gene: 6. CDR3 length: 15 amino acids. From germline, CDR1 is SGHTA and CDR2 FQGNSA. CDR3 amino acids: CASSLALAGAGEQYF. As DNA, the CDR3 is TGTGCCAGCAGCTTAGCGCTAGCGGGAGCAGGGGAGCAGTACTTC.

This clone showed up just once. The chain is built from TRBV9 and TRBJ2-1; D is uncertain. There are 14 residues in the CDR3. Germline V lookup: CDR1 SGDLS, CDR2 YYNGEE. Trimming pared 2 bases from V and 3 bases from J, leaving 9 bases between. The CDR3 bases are TGTGCCAGCAGCGTCAGTCGTAGCTACAATGAGCAGTTCTTC. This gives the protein CASSVSRSYNEQFF. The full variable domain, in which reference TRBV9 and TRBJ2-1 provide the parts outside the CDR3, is DSGVTQTPKHLITATGQRVTLRCSPRSGDLSVYWYQQSLDQGLQFLIQYYNGEERAKGNILERFSAQQFPDLHSELNLSSLELGDSALYFCASSVSRSYNEQFFGPGTRLTVL.

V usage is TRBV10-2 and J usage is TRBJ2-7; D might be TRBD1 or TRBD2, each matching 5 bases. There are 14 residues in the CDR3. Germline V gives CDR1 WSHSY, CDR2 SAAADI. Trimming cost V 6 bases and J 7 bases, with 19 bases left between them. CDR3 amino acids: CASRPRDQWLEQYF. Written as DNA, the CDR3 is TGCGCCAGCAGACCCCGGGACCAGTGGTTGGAGCAGTACTTC.

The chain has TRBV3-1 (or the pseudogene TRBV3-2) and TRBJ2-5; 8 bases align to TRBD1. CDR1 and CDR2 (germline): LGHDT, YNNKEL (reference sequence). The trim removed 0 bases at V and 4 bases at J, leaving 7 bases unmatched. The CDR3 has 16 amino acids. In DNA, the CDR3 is TGTGCCAGCAGCCAAGATGTCAGGGGGCGTTCAGAGACCCAGTACTTC. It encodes CASSQDVRGRSETQYF.

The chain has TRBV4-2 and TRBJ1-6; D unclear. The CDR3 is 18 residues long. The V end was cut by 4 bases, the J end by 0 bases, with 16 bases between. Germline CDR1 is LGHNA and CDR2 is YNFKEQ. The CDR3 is CASSPRPDLSSYNSPLHF. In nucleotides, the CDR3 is TGTGCCAGCAGCCCCCGGCCAGACCTAAGCTCCTATAATTCACCCCTCCACTTT.

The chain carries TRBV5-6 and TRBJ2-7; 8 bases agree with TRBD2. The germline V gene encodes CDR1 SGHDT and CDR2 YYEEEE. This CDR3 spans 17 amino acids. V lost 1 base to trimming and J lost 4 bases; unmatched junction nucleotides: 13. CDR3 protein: CASSLRMSGGRGYEQYF. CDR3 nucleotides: TGTGCCAGCAGCTTGAGGATGAGCGGGGGCCGGGGGTACGAGCAGTACTTC.

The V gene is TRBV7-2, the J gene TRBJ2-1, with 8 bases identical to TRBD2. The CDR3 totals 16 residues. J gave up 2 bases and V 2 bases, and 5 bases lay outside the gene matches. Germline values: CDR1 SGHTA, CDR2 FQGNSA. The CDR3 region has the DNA TGTGCCAGCAGCTTATCTCTAGCGGGTCCCTACAATGAGCAGTTCTTC. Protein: CASSLSLAGPYNEQFF.

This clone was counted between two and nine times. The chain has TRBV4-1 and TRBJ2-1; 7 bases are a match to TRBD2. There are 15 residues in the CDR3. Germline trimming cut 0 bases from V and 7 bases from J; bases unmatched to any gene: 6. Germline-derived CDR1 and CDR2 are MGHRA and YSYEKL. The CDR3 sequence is CASSQDRREGNEQFF. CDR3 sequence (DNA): TGCGCCAGCAGCCAAGATCGGAGGGAGGGAAATGAGCAGTTCTTC.

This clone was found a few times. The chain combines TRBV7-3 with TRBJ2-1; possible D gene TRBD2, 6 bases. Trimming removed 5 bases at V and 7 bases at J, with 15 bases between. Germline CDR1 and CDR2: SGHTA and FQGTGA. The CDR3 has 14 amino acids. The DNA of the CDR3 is TGTGCCAGCAGCCTAGTCGCTGGGGGGAATGAGCAGTTCTTC. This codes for CASSLVAGGNEQFF.